This TCR beta chain emerged from a study of T cell responses to AZD1222 COVID-19 vaccine. Findings and limits, study-wide: Clonal diversity was possibly underestimated, and the donors were mostly white British, with more females.

Sequenced by immunoSEQ multiplex PCR; TCRdb stores in-frame clones only, minus some. The sample lists approximately 100,000 clones, about 94% seen once, with about 2.2% in the top ten. About this clone: Antigen specificity is unknown.

CDR1 is SGHRS, CDR2 YFSETQ, per germline. The germline V and J ends were trimmed by 2 bases and 7 bases, with 15 bases remaining between them. The CDR3 extends over 14 amino acids. The specimen was peripheral blood, collected on day 0 of AZD1222 vaccination. The chain joins TRBV5-1 to TRBJ1-1; D gene ambiguous. The receptor was derived from an adult in good health. CDR3 in amino acids: CASSFQSGWDEAFF. The CDR3 coding sequence is TGCGCCAGCAGCTTTCAGTCGGGTTGGGATGAAGCTTTCTTT.